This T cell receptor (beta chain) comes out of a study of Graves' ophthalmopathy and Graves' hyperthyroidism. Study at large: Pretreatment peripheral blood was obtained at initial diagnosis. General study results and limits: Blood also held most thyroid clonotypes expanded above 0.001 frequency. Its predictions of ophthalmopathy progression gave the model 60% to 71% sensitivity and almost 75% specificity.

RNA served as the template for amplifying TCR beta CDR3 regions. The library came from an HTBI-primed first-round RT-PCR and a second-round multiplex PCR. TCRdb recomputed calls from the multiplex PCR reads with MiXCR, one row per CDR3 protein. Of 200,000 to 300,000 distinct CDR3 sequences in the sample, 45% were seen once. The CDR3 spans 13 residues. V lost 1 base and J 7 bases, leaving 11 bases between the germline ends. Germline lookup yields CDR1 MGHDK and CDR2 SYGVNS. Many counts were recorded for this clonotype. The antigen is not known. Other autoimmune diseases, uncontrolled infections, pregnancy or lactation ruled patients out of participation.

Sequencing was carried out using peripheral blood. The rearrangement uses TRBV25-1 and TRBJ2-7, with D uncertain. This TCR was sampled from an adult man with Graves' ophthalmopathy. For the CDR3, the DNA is TGTGCCAGCAGTGAATCCAATTTAGGGGAGCAGTACTTC. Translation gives CASSESNLGEQYF.